The entry below describes one T cell receptor (beta chain). The sample originates from a study of cytomegalovirus exposure and HLA in healthy donors. Germline loops: CDR1 SQVTM, CDR2 ANQGSEA. Trimming at V came to 6 bases and at J to 4 bases, leaving 9 bases not matched to a gene. The CDR3 loop spans 16 amino acids. The PCR employed 60 Vbeta primers together with 13 Jbeta primers. TCRdb's copy holds only in-frame clones and misses some; the assay was immunoSEQ multiplex PCR. Of approximately 140,000 clones listed, around 90% are singletons. Sequencing was performed on PBMCs. The TCR was taken from a woman between 35 and 50 years old in good health and CMV-seronegative. The V and J genes are TRBV29-1 and TRBJ2-3; 14 positions agree with TRBD2. CDR3 DNA: TGCAGCGTATCTCGCGGGACTAGCGGGAGAGCAGATACGCAGTATTTT. The encoded protein is CSVSRGTSGRADTQYF.